A selection of T cell receptor beta chains follows, all from one sample in a study of blood T cells in healthy people across ages. TCRdb itself ran the 5' RACE reads through MiXCR, one entry per CDR3 protein. The data contain around 1.5 million distinct CDR3 sequences, about 31% of them seen just once; the ten biggest clones take up approximately 11%. Specimen: blood. Receptor source: a woman between 25 and 40 years old in good health. Both conserved end residues are part of each CDR3. D genes are given only for firm matches. Rows may omit the clone size; those that give it use once, few, many or a size class.

>TRBJ2-5|TRBV10-3|.|TRBD1
CAVSEPGDSKETQYF
TGTGCCGTCAGTGAGCCCGGGGACAGCAAAGAGACCCAGTACTTC
>TRBJ2-7|TRBV6-2/TRBV6-3|.|.
CASSYTDLSYEQYF
TGTGCCAGCAGTTACACAGACCTGTCCTACGAGCAGTACTTC
>TRBJ2-5|TRBV10-3|.|TRBD1
CAIRGTGSGETQYF
TGTGCCATCAGGGGGACAGGGTCCGGCGAGACCCAGTACTTC
>TRBJ2-3|TRBV9|few|TRBD1
CASSTWTGLSTDTQYF
TGTGCCAGCAGCACGTGGACAGGGCTCTCCACAGATACGCAGTATTTT
>TRBJ2-5|TRBV20-1|.|TRBD2
CSAVAGEETQYF
TGCAGTGCCGTAGCGGGAGAAGAGACCCAGTACTTC
>TRBJ2-6|TRBV10-3|.|TRBD1
CAIKGQGAPGANVLTF
TGTGCCATCAAGGGACAGGGGGCCCCTGGGGCCAACGTCCTGACTTTC
>TRBJ2-7|TRBV20-1|once|.
CSAPPLSSYNEQYF
TGCAGTGCTCCCCCACTAAGCTCCTACAATGAGCAGTACTTC
>TRBJ2-5|TRBV18|.|TRBD2
CASSPVAGPVKETQYF
TGTGCCAGCTCACCTGTAGCGGGTCCAGTGAAAGAGACCCAGTACTTC
>TRBJ2-1|TRBV27|.|.
CASSLLREGYNEQFF
TGTGCCAGCAGTTTACTCAGGGAAGGCTACAATGAGCAGTTCTTC
>TRBJ2-3|TRBV20-1|.|TRBD1
CSAAPDRGEDTQYF
TGCAGTGCTGCACCGGACAGGGGCGAAGATACGCAGTATTTT
>TRBJ2-7|TRBV12-3/TRBV12-4|.|.
CASSFRGGLGSSYEQYF
TGTGCCAGCAGTTTTCGTGGAGGACTGGGATCCTCCTACGAGCAGTACTTC
>TRBJ2-1|TRBV14|.|.
CASSQALGGEQFF
TGTGCCAGCAGCCAAGCACTAGGGGGTGAGCAGTTCTTC
>TRBJ2-5|TRBV6-5|.|TRBD1
CASSRTGYEETQYF
TGTGCCAGCAGCCGGACAGGGTACGAAGAGACCCAGTACTTC
>TRBJ2-5|TRBV20-1|many|.
CSAQQGQETQYF
TGCAGTGCGCAACAGGGTCAAGAGACCCAGTACTTC
>TRBJ2-7|TRBV5-1|.|TRBD1
CASSPGTGGGGQYF
TGCGCCAGCAGCCCCGGGACAGGGGGAGGTGGGCAGTACTTC
>TRBJ1-6|TRBV6-6|many|.
CASSEGWDSPLHF
TGTGCCAGCTCGGAGGGGTGGGATTCACCCCTCCACTTT
>TRBJ2-1|TRBV28|.|TRBD2
CTSRVSPRRGVDEQFF
TGTACCAGCAGAGTTTCCCCGAGGCGGGGGGTAGATGAGCAGTTCTTC
>TRBJ2-1|TRBV7-9|.|TRBD1
CASSLRGQGYYNEQFF
TGTGCCAGCAGCTTAAGGGGACAGGGGTACTACAATGAGCAGTTCTTC
>TRBJ1-4|TRBV20-1|many|.
CSAVPGSDEKLFF
TGCAGTGCCGTGCCGGGATCGGATGAAAAACTGTTTTTT
>TRBJ2-3|TRBV3-1|.|.
CASSQHLAPITDTQYF
TGTGCCAGCAGCCAACACCTAGCGCCTATCACAGATACGCAGTATTTT
>TRBJ2-7|TRBV7-9|.|TRBD2
CASSGPGRAGNSYEQYF
TGTGCCAGCAGCGGCCCCGGTAGAGCGGGAAACTCCTACGAGCAGTACTTC
>TRBJ2-1|TRBV27|few|TRBD2
CASSFPGLGVNEQFF
TGTGCCAGCAGTTTTCCGGGACTAGGGGTCAATGAGCAGTTCTTC
>TRBJ2-2|TRBV6-6|.|TRBD1
CAGRGQGGGPGELFF
TGTGCCGGCAGGGGACAGGGAGGGGGACCCGGGGAGCTGTTTTTT
>TRBJ2-1|TRBV29-1|few|TRBD2
CSVHTVGLAGAPSYNEQFF
TGCAGCGTCCACACAGTAGGACTAGCGGGAGCCCCCTCCTACAATGAGCAGTTCTTC
>TRBJ2-1|TRBV4-1|.|TRBD2
CASSQISGGAYNEQFF
TGCGCCAGCAGCCAGATTAGCGGGGGGGCCTACAATGAGCAGTTCTTC
>TRBJ2-5|TRBV4-1|many|TRBD2
CASSPPAGLAGEDAETQYF
TGCGCCAGCAGCCCCCCCGCTGGACTAGCGGGAGAAGACGCAGAGACCCAGTACTTC
>TRBJ2-1|TRBV20-1|few|.
CSATPYADPDYNEQFF
TGCAGTGCTACTCCGTACGCGGACCCCGATTACAATGAGCAGTTCTTC
>TRBJ2-3|TRBV5-6|few|.
CASSPAAGSDTQYF
TGTGCCAGCAGCCCGGCGGCGGGCTCAGATACGCAGTATTTT
>TRBJ1-5|TRBV15|few|.
CATSSRQDQPQHF
TGTGCCACCAGCAGTCGGCAAGATCAGCCCCAGCATTTT
>TRBJ2-5|TRBV11-2|few|TRBD2
CASSLPSGGAWKTQYF
TGTGCCAGCAGCTTACCCAGCGGGGGGGCTTGGAAGACCCAGTACTTC
>TRBJ1-2|TRBV6-1|few|.
CASSDYSVTANSYGHTF
TGTGCCAGCAGTGATTATTCCGTGACCGCTAATTCCTATGGCCACACCTTC
>TRBJ2-5|TRBV5-1|many|TRBD2
CASSLEGLAGGNQETQYF
TGCGCCAGCAGCTTGGAAGGCCTAGCGGGGGGTAACCAAGAGACCCAGTACTTC